These 12 T cell receptor beta chains came from one sample sequenced in a study of cytomegalovirus exposure and HLA in healthy donors. 60 Vbeta and 13 Jbeta primers were used in PCR. Sequencing used immunoSEQ multiplex PCR; TCRdb keeps in-frame clones, though not all of them. The sample consists of hundreds of thousands of clones, 70% to 90% of them appearing once. The sequenced material came from PBMCs. These receptors all come from a woman aged 18-29 years in good health and CMV-seronegative.

This chain joins TRBV11-2 and TRBJ2-3, with TRBD2 matching over 11 bases. V lost 5 bases and J lost 5; bases outside the gene matches: 9. Germline CDR1 and CDR2: SGHAT and FQNNGV. CDR3 length: 16 residues. The CDR3 sequence: CASSPPSGGLGDTQYF. CDR3 DNA sequence: TGTGCCAGCAGCCCCCCTAGCGGGGGGCTGGGAGATACGCAGTATTTT.

The chain joins TRBV30 to TRBJ2-2; 11 bases fit TRBD1. V was clipped by 0 bases and J by 6 bases; unmatched bases: 6. Germline V gives CDR1 GTSNPN, CDR2 SVGIG (reference sequence). There are 16 residues in the CDR3. The CDR3 region is CAWSVHGQGAAGELFF. In DNA form, the CDR3 reads TGTGCCTGGAGTGTACATGGACAGGGGGCGGCCGGGGAGCTGTTTTTT.

This sequence joins TRBV5-5 and TRBJ1-1; 7 nucleotides line up with TRBD1. With V trimmed by 2 bases and J by 8 bases, 6 bases remained unmatched. Germline-derived CDR1 and CDR2 are SGHKS and YYEKEE (reference sequence). This CDR3 comprises 13 residues. This CDR3 reads CASSFWTGGEAFF. The CDR3 DNA sequence: TGTGCCAGCAGCTTTTGGACAGGCGGCGAAGCTTTCTTT.

V is TRBV5-8 and J is TRBJ2-7; TRBD1 matches 7 bases. Losses at the gene ends were 4 bases for V and 3 bases for J; bases not matched to a gene: 7. CDR1 SGHTS and CDR2 YDEGEE come from the germline V gene. CDR3 size: 14 residues. CDR3 in amino acids: CASSDRDRNYEQYF. CDR3 in DNA: TGTGCCAGCAGCGACCGGGACAGAAACTACGAGCAGTACTTC. The complete variable domain, with remaining parts taken from reference TRBV5-8 and TRBJ2-7, reads EAGVTQSPTHLIKTRGQQATLRCSPISGHTSVYWYQQALGLGLQFLLWYDEGEERNRGNFPPRFSGRQFPNYSSELNVNALELEDSALYLCASSDRDRNYEQYFGPGTRLTVT.

This clone was seen only a few times. The chain employs TRBV2 and TRBJ1-4; D is ambiguous. This CDR3 contains 14 residues. From germline, CDR1 is SNHLY and CDR2 FYNNEI. Between the trimmed V and J ends, which lost 4 bases and 8 bases, there was a span of 14 bases. The CDR3 DNA sequence: TGTGCCAGCAGTGGCCCGGATGCGGGAGAAAAACTGTTTTTT. Protein sequence: CASSGPDAGEKLFF.

This clone was seen once. J is TRBJ2-7 and V is TRBV10-3, with D possibly being TRBD1 (8 bases). CDR1 is ENHRY, CDR2 SYGVKD, per germline. The CDR3 loop spans 16 amino acids. V shed 3 bases and J shed 3 bases, with 18 bases lying between them. CDR3: CAISDPTGEGDYEQYF. CDR3 nucleotides: TGTGCCATCAGTGACCCGACAGGGGAGGGAGACTACGAGCAGTACTTC.

With respect to this clone: Sequence at one end of the junction differs from germline and may be a read error. The V and J genes are TRBV7-9 and TRBJ2-7, with 8 nucleotides matching TRBD2. The CDR3 loop spans 14 amino acids. Germline loops: CDR1 SEHNR, CDR2 FQNEAQ (reference sequence). This CDR3 is CSSSFSGGSYEQYF. The CDR3 nucleotides read TGTTCCAGCAGCTTCTCGGGGGGGTCCTACGAGCAGTACTTC.

This chain connects TRBV29-1 to TRBJ2-3; D is unclear. The V end was cut by 2 bases, the J end by 2 bases, with 17 bases between. Germline CDR1 is SQVTM and CDR2 is ANQGSEA. The CDR3 has 16 amino acids. Here the CDR3 DNA reads TGCAGCGTTGAACCCTATAGAAGTCTTCCCACAGATACGCAGTATTTT. Translating it yields CSVEPYRSLPTDTQYF.

V gene TRBV19 combines with J gene TRBJ1-2; possible D gene TRBD1, 6 bases. CDR3 size: 16 residues. From germline, CDR1 is LNHDA and CDR2 SQIVND (reference sequence). V was pared by 0 bases and J by 3 bases, with 14 bases between. The CDR3 DNA sequence: TGTGCCAGTAGTATAGATATGACAGGAAGAGACTATGGCTACACCTTC. It encodes CASSIDMTGRDYGYTF.

This clone appeared a few times. This chain links TRBV27 with TRBJ2-5; possibly TRBD1 for D (5 bases). Germline assignment: CDR1 MNHEY and CDR2 SMNVEV (reference sequence). V lost 0 bases, J lost 0 bases, and 11 bases lay in between. This CDR3 has 16 residues. The CDR3: CASSLSQGTYQETQYF. The CDR3 DNA sequence: TGTGCCAGCAGTTTATCCCAGGGAACGTACCAAGAGACCCAGTACTTC.

The chain links TRBV6-1 to TRBJ2-4; tentative D call: TRBD2 (6 bases). The germline V and J ends were trimmed by 5 bases and 6 bases, with 11 bases remaining between them. The V gene's germline CDR1 is MNHNS and CDR2 SASEGT. The CDR3 is made up of 13 amino acids. This CDR3 reads CASSTLEGNIQYF. DNA of the CDR3: TGTGCCAGCAGTACTCTGGAGGGAAACATTCAGTACTTC.

The sample holds one count of this clone. An end of the junction does not agree with germline; a read error may underlie this. Within the sample, other DNA sequences also encode this same CDR3. The chain employs TRBV6-6 and TRBJ1-1; 9 bases align to TRBD1. The CDR3 is 14 residues long. Germline V lookup: CDR1 MNHNY, CDR2 SVGAGI (reference sequence). CDR3 amino acids: CASNTGQGNTEAFF. CDR3 sequence (DNA): TGCGCCAGCAATACGGGACAGGGGAACACTGAAGCTTTCTTT.